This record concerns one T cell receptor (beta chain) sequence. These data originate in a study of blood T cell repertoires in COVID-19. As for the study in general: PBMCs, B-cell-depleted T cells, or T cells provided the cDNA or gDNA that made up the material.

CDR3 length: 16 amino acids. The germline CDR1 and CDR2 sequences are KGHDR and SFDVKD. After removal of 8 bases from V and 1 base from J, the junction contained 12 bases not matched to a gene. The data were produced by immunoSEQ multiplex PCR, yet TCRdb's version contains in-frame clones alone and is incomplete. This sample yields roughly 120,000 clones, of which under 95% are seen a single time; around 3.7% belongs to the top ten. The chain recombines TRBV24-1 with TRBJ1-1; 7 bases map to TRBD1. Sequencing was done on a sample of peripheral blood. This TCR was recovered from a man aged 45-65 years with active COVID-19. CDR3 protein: CATMGSPWTGNTEAFF. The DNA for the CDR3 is TGTGCCACCATGGGGAGCCCTTGGACAGGGAACACTGAAGCTTTCTTT.